The sequence of this T cell receptor (beta chain) was determined in a study of blood T cell repertoires in COVID-19 (dated by TCRdb to 2019 to 2021). Background on the whole study: Samples from collaborators originated in the United States, Italy and Spain and spanned both the acute and convalescent phases of COVID-19. The repertoires were made available in a free public database intended to serve as a resource for research on the immune response to SARS-CoV-2. The material from the prospective study consisted of cDNA or gDNA derived from T cells, B-cell-depleted T cells, or PBMCs. A de-identified subject ID, COVID-19 status, age in years and sex were almost always included in the sample metadata. The samples were drawn from the first 160 participants of the ongoing ImmuneRACE study and from 1,254 subjects provided by 6 global collaborators. HLA class I and class II types, where available, came from metadata supplied by the sample provider rather than from assay-based typing. The dataset comprised deeply sampled blood TCRbeta repertoires from subjects exposed to, actively infected with, or recovered from COVID-19.

Each collaborating institution followed its own protocols to collect whole blood in K2EDTA tubes. Collaborator samples were shipped for TCRbeta analysis as frozen whole blood, isolated PBMCs, or DNA extracted from either sample type. The CDR3 spans 14 residues, from the cysteine through the phenylalanine. The retained sequence is limited to the CDR3, 42 bases, with the frame set at the first base. Sequences ENHRY (CDR1) and SYGVKD (CDR2) are obtained from the germline V gene. V drops 6 bases and J drops 6 bases, leaving 16 bases in between. Remarks on this clone: The specificity of this receptor is unknown. It has no much larger one-base neighbor in the sample; base qualities were not kept.

The paper's findings and limits, for the study overall: The quantity of clinical and demographic metadata differed by source and by participant and was supplied without curation.

TCRbeta CDR3 regions were amplified from genomic DNA by means of the immunoSEQ Assay, a bias-controlled multiplex PCR. The source study handled its data this way. Nucleated cell counts per sample were estimated from amplification of reference gene primers within the assay. To quantify the absolute abundance of each unique TCRbeta CDR3 rearrangement, sequence reads were collapsed and filtered. Productive Simpson clonality was computed per sample as the square root of Simpson's diversity index over productive rearrangements. TCRdb holds this immuneACCESS table with in-frame rearrangements only. Some clones are missing; in checked studies, unresolved V genes explain under half, and the rest has no known cause. V, J and clone size were drawn from that table, and D and trimming were deduced from the DNA. The sample contains around 150,000 clones, around 81% of them found a single time. The top ten constitute 11% of the sample.

This sequence originates from a man in his sixties with active or convalescent COVID-19. The material sequenced was peripheral blood. Rearrangement joined TRBV10-3 to TRBJ2-3; TRBD2 is a possible D gene, resting on 6 matching bases. For the CDR3, the sequence is CAIRPAGQSDTQYF. The DNA sequence is given as TGTGCCATCAGGCCAGCGGGTCAGTCCGATACGCAGTATTTT.